This TCR beta chain was retrieved from a study of blood T cell repertoires in COVID-19. Enrolled through a virtual design, the participants were between 18 and 89 years of age and came from fewer than 30 US areas. This CDR3 has 13 residues. In germline, CDR1 is KGHDR, CDR2 SFDVKD. V lost 9 bases, J lost 0 bases, and 9 bases lay in between. Produced via immunoSEQ multiplex PCR; TCRdb's table is partial and in-frame only. The sample records about 130,000 clones, around 86% being singletons. V usage is TRBV24-1 and J usage is TRBJ2-3; possible D gene TRBD1, 5 bases. This TCR came from a man aged 25-40 years who had recovered from COVID-19. The material sequenced was PBMCs or T cells enriched from blood (not recorded which). This chain's CDR3 is CATGTGSTDTQYF. CDR3 in DNA: TGTGCCACCGGCACAGGAAGCACAGATACGCAGTATTTT.